This T cell receptor (beta chain) comes out of a study of T cell clonotyping in hematopoietic cell transplantation. General study results and limits: Without cell sorting, CD4 versus CD8 contributions remain unresolved.

Note on this clone: Its antigen is unknown.

Profiling relied on immunoSEQ multiplex PCR, and the TCRdb table lists in-frame clones only, not all of them. The sample shows some 45,000 clones, 82% of them seen only once. Stated time point: recipient sample about 28 days before transplant, after cytoreduction. Germline CDR1 and CDR2: SGHNT and YENEEA. The CDR3 has 14 amino acids. Trimming removed 1 base from V and 4 bases from J, with 10 bases in between. This TCR came from a man aged 55 to 70 with myelodysplastic syndrome. Some clones in this sample may be carry-over from other donors' samples. Sequenced material: peripheral blood mononuclear cells, taken before stem cell transplant. V gene TRBV11-3 combines with J gene TRBJ2-5; maybe TRBD2 (6 bases). CDR3 nucleotide sequence: TGTGCCAGCAGCTTAGGTCCGGGGGTAGAGACCCAGTACTTC. Amino acids: CASSLGPGVETQYF.